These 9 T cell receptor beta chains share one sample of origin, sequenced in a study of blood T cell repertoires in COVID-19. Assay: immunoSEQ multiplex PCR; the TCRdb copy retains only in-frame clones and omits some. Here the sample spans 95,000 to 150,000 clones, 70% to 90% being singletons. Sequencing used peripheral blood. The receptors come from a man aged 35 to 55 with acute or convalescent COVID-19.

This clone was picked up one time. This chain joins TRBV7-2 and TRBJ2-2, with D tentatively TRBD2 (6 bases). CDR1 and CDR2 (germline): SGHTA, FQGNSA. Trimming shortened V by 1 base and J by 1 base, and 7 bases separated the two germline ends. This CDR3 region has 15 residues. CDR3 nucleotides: TGTGCCAGCAGCTTAGATAGCGGGAACACCGGGGAGCTGTTTTTT. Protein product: CASSLDSGNTGELFF.

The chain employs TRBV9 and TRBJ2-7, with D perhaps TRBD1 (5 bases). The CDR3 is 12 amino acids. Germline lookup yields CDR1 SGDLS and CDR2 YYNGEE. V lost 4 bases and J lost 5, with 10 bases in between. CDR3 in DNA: TGTGCCAGCAGCCAGCAGGGAAACGAGCAGTACTTC. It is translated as CASSQQGNEQYF.

This chain's CDR3 is CASSTDRAYGYTF. The CDR3 region has the DNA TGTGCCAGCAGTACCGACAGGGCGTACGGCTACACCTTC. This chain connects TRBV6-5 to TRBJ1-2; TRBD1 aligns across 7 bases. The CDR3 extends over 13 amino acids. Per the germline V gene, CDR1 is MNHEY and CDR2 is SVGAGI. V dropped 5 bases and J dropped 8; count of bases not matched to a gene: 8.

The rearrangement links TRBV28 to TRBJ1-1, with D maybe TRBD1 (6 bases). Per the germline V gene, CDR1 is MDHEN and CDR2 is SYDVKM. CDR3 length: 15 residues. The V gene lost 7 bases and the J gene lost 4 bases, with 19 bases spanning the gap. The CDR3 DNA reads TGTGCCAGCACTCTTCAGGCAGGGGTTATCACTGAAGCTTTCTTT. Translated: CASTLQAGVITEAFF.

For the CDR3, the DNA is TGCGCCAGCAGTGAGAACAGGGGAAACAATCAGCCCCAGCATTTT. Protein product: CASSENRGNNQPQHF. The chain is built from TRBV10-2 and TRBJ1-5; 7 nucleotides match TRBD1. From germline, CDR1 is WSHSY and CDR2 SAAADI. The CDR3 is 15 residues long. Trimming removed 2 bases from V and 3 bases from J; junction bases left unmatched: 4.

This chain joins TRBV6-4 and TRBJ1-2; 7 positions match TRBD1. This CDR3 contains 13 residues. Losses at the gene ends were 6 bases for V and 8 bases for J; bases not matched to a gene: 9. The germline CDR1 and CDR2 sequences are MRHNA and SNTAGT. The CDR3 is CASSPNRGRGYTF. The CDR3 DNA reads TGTGCCAGCAGCCCGAACAGGGGAAGGGGCTACACCTTC.

The DNA for the CDR3 is TGTGCCAGCAGCTTGGCCGTAGGAGAGTCGAGGGGCTACACCTTC. The encoded protein is CASSLAVGESRGYTF. The chain combines TRBV5-4 with TRBJ1-2; D call uncertain. Looked up from germline, CDR1 is SGHNT and CDR2 is YYREEE (reference sequence). CDR3 length: 15 amino acids. Between the trimmed V and J ends, which lost 0 bases and 8 bases, there was a span of 17 bases.

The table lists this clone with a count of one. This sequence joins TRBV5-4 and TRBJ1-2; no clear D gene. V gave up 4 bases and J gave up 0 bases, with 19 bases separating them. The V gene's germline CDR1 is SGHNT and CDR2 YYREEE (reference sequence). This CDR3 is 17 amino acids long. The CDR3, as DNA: TGTGCCAGCAGCCGCTCCAACGTAGGGAGCCCTAACTATGGCTACACCTTC. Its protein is CASSRSNVGSPNYGYTF.

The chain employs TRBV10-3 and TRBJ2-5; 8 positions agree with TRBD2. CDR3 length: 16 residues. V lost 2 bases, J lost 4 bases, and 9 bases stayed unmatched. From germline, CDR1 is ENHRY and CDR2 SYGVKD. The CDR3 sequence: CAISEPGGEPGETQYF. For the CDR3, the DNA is TGTGCCATCAGTGAGCCCGGGGGGGAACCAGGAGAGACCCAGTACTTC.